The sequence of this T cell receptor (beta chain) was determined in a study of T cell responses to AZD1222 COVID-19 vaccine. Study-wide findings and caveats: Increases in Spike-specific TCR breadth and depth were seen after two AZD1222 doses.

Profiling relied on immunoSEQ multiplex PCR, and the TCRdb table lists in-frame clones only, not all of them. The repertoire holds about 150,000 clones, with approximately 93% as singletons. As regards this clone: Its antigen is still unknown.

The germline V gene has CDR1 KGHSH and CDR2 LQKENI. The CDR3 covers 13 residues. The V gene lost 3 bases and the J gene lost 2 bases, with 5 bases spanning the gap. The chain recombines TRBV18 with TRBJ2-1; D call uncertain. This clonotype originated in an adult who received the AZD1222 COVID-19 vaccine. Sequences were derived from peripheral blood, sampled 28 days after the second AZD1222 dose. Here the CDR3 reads CASSPGTYNEQFF. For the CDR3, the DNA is TGTGCCAGCTCACCGGGGACCTACAATGAGCAGTTCTTC.